These T cell receptor beta chains were read from a single sample in a study of blood T cell repertoires in COVID-19. Generated by immunoSEQ multiplex PCR, the TCRdb table keeps only in-frame clones and is missing some. The repertoire includes more than 60,000 clones, approximately 85% of them detected once, and around two fifths sits in the top ten. Material for sequencing was peripheral blood. All receptors come from a woman aged 60-70 years with COVID-19, enrolled during active disease. Each CDR3 is given with its conserved first and last residue. The order of the fields is D gene, V gene, clone size, J gene, CDR3 DNA, CDR3 protein. D genes are given only for firm matches. Not every row has a clone size; where given, it reads once, few, many or a size class.

>-|TRBV28|few|TRBJ2-3
TGTGCCAGCAGCAAATCACTAGATACGCAGTATTTT
CASSKSLDTQYF
>-|TRBV6-5|-|TRBJ2-7
TGTGCCAGCAAACAGGACCGGTACCCCTCCTACGAGCAGTACTTC
CASKQDRYPSYEQYF
>TRBD2|TRBV13|-|TRBJ2-3
TGTGCCAGCAGCTTTTCAGCGGGGGGGACAGATACGCAGTATTTT
CASSFSAGGTDTQYF
>TRBD1|TRBV28|-|TRBJ2-5
TGTGCCAGCAGTATCGAGACAGGGGACGAGACCCAGTACTTC
CASSIETGDETQYF
>-|TRBV18|-|TRBJ1-3
TGTGCCAGCTCAACAACAGTCTCTGGAAACACCATATATTTT
CASSTTVSGNTIYF
>TRBD1|TRBV6-6|-|TRBJ1-2
TGTGCCAGCAAAAAGACAGGGGGCTTCCCCAAGTACACCTTC
CASKKTGGFPKYTF
>-|TRBV12-1|-|TRBJ2-5
TGTGCCAGCAGCCCGAGACAGGGTTCCTCCAGGGAGACCCAGTACTTC
CASSPRQGSSRETQYF
>TRBD2|TRBV5-6|once|TRBJ2-2
TGTGCCAGCAGCTTGCCCGGGGGGGCCAGCACCGGGGAGCTGTTTTTT
CASSLPGGASTGELFF
>-|TRBV28|-|TRBJ1-1
TGTGCCAGCAGTTTATCCCCTCTCCGATCCGATTCGCGAGAGTTGAACACTGAAGCTTTCTTT
CASSLSPLRSDSRELNTEAFF
>-|TRBV9|-|TRBJ2-1
TGTGCCAGCAGCGTAGGGAGCGTATCCTACAATGAGCAGTTCTTC
CASSVGSVSYNEQFF
>-|TRBV18|-|TRBJ2-7
TGTGCCAGCTCACCACGGTCTGAGACAGGCTACGAGCAGTACTTC
CASSPRSETGYEQYF
>-|TRBV19|-|TRBJ1-1
TGTGCCAGTAGTCCGTTGGACTCCGGTGGCGCTTTCTTT
CASSPLDSGGAFF
>TRBD1|TRBV5-1|-|TRBJ1-1
TGCGCCAGCAGCTTGTGGTACAGGGGATCTGAAGCTTTCTTT
CASSLWYRGSEAFF
>-|TRBV5-6|-|TRBJ1-4
TGTGCCAGCAGCCTCCAGTTCGAAAAACTGTTTTTT
CASSLQFEKLFF
>TRBD1|TRBV9|once|TRBJ2-1
TGTGCCAGCAGCGTAGCCAGGGGGAAGGATGAGCAGTTCTTC
CASSVARGKDEQFF
>-|TRBV7-2|-|TRBJ2-3
TGTGCCAGCAGCCCTAGTAAGTGGGGCAGCCGCACAGATACGCAGTATTTT
CASSPSKWGSRTDTQYF